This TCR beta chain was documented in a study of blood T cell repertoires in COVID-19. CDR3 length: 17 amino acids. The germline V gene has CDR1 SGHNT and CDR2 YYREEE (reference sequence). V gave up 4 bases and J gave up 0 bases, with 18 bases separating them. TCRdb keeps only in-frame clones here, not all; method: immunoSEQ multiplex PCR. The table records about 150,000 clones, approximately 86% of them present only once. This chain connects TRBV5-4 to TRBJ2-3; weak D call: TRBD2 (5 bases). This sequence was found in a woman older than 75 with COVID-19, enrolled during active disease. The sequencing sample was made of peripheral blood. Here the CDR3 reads CASSPSVSGTSTDTQYF. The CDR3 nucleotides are TGTGCCAGCAGCCCAAGCGTCAGCGGTACTAGCACAGATACGCAGTATTTT.